Sequencing of this TCR beta chain was carried out in a study of shared clonotypes between healthy human individuals. Study results and caveats: Sharing across four donors was highest in naive CD4 (roughly 5%) and lowest in memory CD8 (roughly 0.4%). Large depth notwithstanding, sorted-subset sequencing proved incomplete by rarefaction.

About this clone: Its cognate antigen is unknown.

Profiling relied on immunoSEQ multiplex PCR, and the TCRdb table lists in-frame clones only, not all of them. The table includes about 1.1 million clones, 75% to 80% detected once. Germline V gene lookup returns CDR1 PRHDT and CDR2 FYEKMQ (reference sequence). Between the trimmed V and J ends, which lost 4 bases and 7 bases, there was a span of 16 bases. This CDR3 comprises 15 residues. The receptor was derived from a man younger than 35 in good health. Some clones in this sample may be carry-over from other donors' samples. The sequenced sample was memory CD4+ T cells from PBMCs. This sample's subset: CD45RA-negative fraction. V usage is TRBV13 and J usage is TRBJ1-4; D is uncertain. The CDR3 region is CASSSSDGRFEKLFF. The CDR3 DNA sequence: TGTGCCAGCAGCTCCTCGGACGGCCGTTTTGAAAAACTGTTTTTT.